The next 27 T cell receptor beta chains were all read from a single sample in a study of shared clonotypes between healthy human individuals. Profiling relied on immunoSEQ multiplex PCR, and the TCRdb table lists in-frame clones only, not all of them. Of about 490,000 clones listed, about 84% are singletons. The sample was PBMCs. These TCRs come from a woman aged 35 to 49 in good health. Some clones in this sample may be carry-over from other donors' samples.

V and J are TRBV4-2 and TRBJ2-7; the D gene is possibly TRBD1 (6 bases). The CDR3 loop spans 15 amino acids. V shed 1 base and J shed 6 bases, with 16 bases lying between them. CDR1 is LGHNA, CDR2 YNFKEQ, per germline. The DNA for the CDR3 is TGTGCCAGCAGCCAAGGAAGGACAGCTTTAGGCGAGCAGTACTTC. Translating gives CASSQGRTALGEQYF.

This sequence joins TRBV19 and TRBJ2-5; weak D call: TRBD2 (6 bases). CDR1 is LNHDA and CDR2 is SQIVND in the germline V gene (reference sequence). This CDR3 region has 13 residues. With 4 bases removed from V and 5 bases from J, the gap between germline ends came to 11 bases. In DNA, the CDR3 is TGTGCCAGTAGTACGACTAGGGATGAGACCCAGTACTTC. It yields the protein CASSTTRDETQYF.

This clone was observed a few times. This likely traces to a read error, being one base from a far larger clone. The chain recombines TRBV30 with TRBJ1-1; D is unresolved. In germline, CDR1 is GTSNPN, CDR2 SVGIG (reference sequence). Trimming left V 6 bases short and J 9 bases short, with 17 bases between. CDR3 length equals 12 residues. The CDR3 protein is CACSLPVSKAFF. Written as DNA, the CDR3 is TGTGCCTGTAGTCTCCCTGTGTCGAAAGCTTTCTTT. The full variable domain, its missing parts supplied by reference TRBV30 and TRBJ1-1, is SQTIHQWPATLVQPVGSPLSLECTVEGTSNPNLYWYRQAAGRGLQLLFYSVGIGQISSEVPQNLSASRPQDRQFILSSKKLLLSDSGFYLCACSLPVSKAFFGQGTRLTVV.

As to this clone: A far larger clone differs by one base, so this is likely a read error. The chain carries TRBV30 and TRBJ1-3, with unresolved D. CDR3 length equals 14 residues. With 1 base removed from V and 0 bases from J, the gap between germline ends came to 7 bases. Germline V CDR1 and CDR2: GTSNPN, SVGIG (reference sequence). The CDR3 loop is CAWSERASGNTIYF. The CDR3 DNA is TGTGCCTGGAGTGAGAGAGCCTCTGGAAACACCATATATTTT.

The chain couples TRBV4-1 to TRBJ1-1, with D hard to call. Germline V lookup: CDR1 MGHRA, CDR2 YSYEKL. Trimming left V 7 bases short and J 1 base short, with 10 bases between. The length of the CDR3 is 13 residues. The chain's CDR3 is CASMATGNTEAFF. CDR3 bases: TGCGCCAGCATGGCAACGGGGAACACTGAAGCTTTCTTT.

The gene calls are TRBV9 and TRBJ2-7; 9 positions match TRBD1. The CDR3 spans 14 residues. Germline CDR1 and CDR2: SGDLS and YYNGEE. The ends lost 4 bases at V and 3 bases at J; junction bases unmatched: 5. This CDR3 is CASSPTGGYYEQYF. DNA for the CDR3: TGTGCCAGCAGCCCGACAGGGGGGTACTACGAGCAGTACTTC.

The rearrangement joins TRBV15 to TRBJ1-3, with a tentative D call TRBD1 (6 bases). This CDR3 is built from 19 residues. The V gene's germline CDR1 is LNHNV and CDR2 YYDKDF (reference sequence). Trimming took 0 bases from V and 0 from J, leaving 18 bases between them. Here the CDR3 DNA reads TGTGCCACCAGCAGAGATCTCAGGACAGACTCCTTCTCTGGAAACACCATATATTTT. It is translated as CATSRDLRTDSFSGNTIYF.

There are many counts of this clone. The identical CDR3 is also encoded by other nucleotide sequences in the sample. V is TRBV2 and J is TRBJ1-1; D unresolved. Trimming cost V 2 bases and J 1 base, with 5 bases left between them. Per germline, CDR1 SNHLY and CDR2 FYNNEI. This CDR3 has 13 residues. For the CDR3, the DNA is TGTGCCAGCAGTGAACTACCGAACACTGAAGCTTTCTTT. Translation: CASSELPNTEAFF.

In regard to this clone: Since a far larger clone is one base different, this is likely a read error. The chain links TRBV11-2 to TRBJ2-2, with 14 bases lining up with TRBD2. CDR3 length: 18 residues. The V and J ends lost 4 bases and 6 bases, in that order; junction bases with no gene match: 10. CDR1 and CDR2 (germline): SGHAT, FQNNGV. CDR3 sequence reads: CASSYLGLAGVSAGELFF. DNA of the CDR3: TGTGCCAGCAGCTATTTGGGACTAGCGGGAGTATCGGCCGGGGAGCTGTTTTTT.

The rearrangement links TRBV6-5 to TRBJ2-7; the D is unclear. The CDR3 is made up of 14 amino acids. Germline V CDR1 and CDR2: MNHEY, SVGAGI. Deletions cut 0 bases from V and 3 bases from J, with 9 bases between. CDR3 coding DNA: TGTGCCAGCAGTTACTCAGCGATCTACTACGAGCAGTACTTC. Its translation: CASSYSAIYYEQYF.

The chain is built from TRBV2 and TRBJ2-7; 13 bases map to TRBD2. In germline, CDR1 is SNHLY, CDR2 FYNNEI. Trimming cost V 10 bases and J 3 bases; bases outside gene matches: 6. The CDR3 totals 14 residues. This chain's CDR3 is CAILRLAGGYEQYF. The CDR3, as DNA: TGTGCCATCCTCCGACTAGCGGGAGGCTACGAGCAGTACTTC.

As for this clone: The junction shows a germline mismatch at one end, possibly a read error. In the same sample, other DNA sequences code for this CDR3. The chain employs TRBV30 and TRBJ1-5, with D perhaps TRBD1 (5 bases). The CDR3 is made up of 13 amino acids. CDR1 is GTSNPN and CDR2 is SVGIG in the germline V gene (reference sequence). The DNA for the CDR3 is TGCGCCTTGAATATGGGGGGTAATCAGCCCCAGCATTTT. The encoded protein is CALNMGGNQPQHF.

This clone was observed a handful of times. Distinct nucleotide sequences in the sample also encode this CDR3. The chain has TRBV2 and TRBJ1-2; 9 nucleotides agree with TRBD1. Germline V gene sequence: CDR1 SNHLY, CDR2 FYNNEI. V trimming: 7 bases; J trimming: 6 bases; junction bases outside the gene matches: 3. The CDR3 covers 12 residues. The CDR3 DNA reads TGTGCCAGCACCAGGACAGGGGATGGCTACACCTTC. It specifies CASTRTGDGYTF.

This chain uses TRBV30 with TRBJ1-1; a weak D match, TRBD1 (6 bases). The CDR3 loop spans 15 amino acids. Germline V gene sequence: CDR1 GTSNPN, CDR2 SVGIG (reference sequence). The ends were cut back, 4 bases at V and 6 bases at J, with 21 bases in the middle. This CDR3 is CAWTTTGSRWAEAFF. The CDR3 DNA follows: TGTGCCTGGACCACTACAGGGTCTCGGTGGGCTGAAGCTTTCTTT.

The J gene is TRBJ2-6, the V gene TRBV5-1; no definite D call. The germline CDR1 and CDR2 sequences are SGHRS and YFSETQ. This CDR3 has 15 residues. The V end lost 0 bases, the J end lost 4 bases, and 8 bases lay between the germline ends. In nucleotides, the CDR3 is TGCGCCAGCAGCTTGGCACTGAAGGGGGCCAACGTCCTGACTTTC. Protein sequence: CASSLALKGANVLTF.

The V and J genes are TRBV2 and TRBJ1-1, with TRBD1 as a possible D gene (6 bases). The CDR3 covers 13 residues. Germline CDR1 and CDR2: SNHLY and FYNNEI. V shed 7 bases and J shed 3 bases, with 12 bases lying between them. The CDR3 loop is CASKTGIYTEAFF. The CDR3 nucleotides read TGTGCCAGCAAGACAGGTATATACACTGAAGCTTTCTTT.

The V call is TRBV29-1, the J call TRBJ2-1, with 10 bases identical to TRBD2. V lost 4 bases to trimming and J lost 4 bases; unmatched junction nucleotides: 10. The V gene's germline CDR1 is SQVTM and CDR2 ANQGSEA. This CDR3 has 16 amino acids. CDR3 residues: CSVGLTSGKNYNEQFF. CDR3 DNA sequence: TGCAGCGTTGGGTTAACTAGCGGGAAAAATTACAATGAGCAGTTCTTC.

Concerning this clone itself: This likely came from a read error, as a far larger clone is one base away. The chain links TRBV18 to TRBJ1-4, with unresolved D. With 4 bases removed from V and 6 bases from J, the gap between germline ends came to 9 bases. Germline CDR1 KGHSH, CDR2 LQKENI. The CDR3 has 13 amino acids. The DNA of the CDR3 is TGTGCCAGCTCACAACGAGGAGATGAAAAACTGTTTTTT. It codes for CASSQRGDEKLFF. Drawing the rest from reference TRBV18 and TRBJ1-4, the complete variable domain is NAGVMQNPRHLVRRRGQEARLRCSPMKGHSHVYWYRQLPEEGLKFMVYLQKENIIDESGMPKERFSAEFPKEGPSILRIQQVVRGDSAAYFCASSQRGDEKLFFGSGTQLSVL.

The rearrangement uses TRBV2 and TRBJ1-1; D gene ambiguous. The germline V gene has CDR1 SNHLY and CDR2 FYNNEI. The CDR3 extends over 13 amino acids. Trimming stripped 4 bases from V and 2 bases from J, with 8 bases between. The CDR3 nucleotides are TGTGCCAGCAGTGTTAACAGCAACACTGAAGCTTTCTTT. Translating it yields CASSVNSNTEAFF.

As for this clone: Given a far larger clone just one base away, this is likely a sequencing read error. CDR3 coding DNA: TGTGCCAGCAGAACCAGACAGGAGGGCGAGCAGTACTTC. Its protein is CASRTRQEGEQYF. This chain links TRBV7-2 with TRBJ2-7; D could derive from TRBD1 or TRBD2 (6 bases each). The CDR3 is 13 residues long. CDR1 is SGHTA, CDR2 FQGNSA, per germline. Trimming took 6 bases from V and 6 from J, leaving 15 bases between them.

This clone appeared a few times. The genes are TRBV6-1 and TRBJ1-5; 10 bases are shared with TRBD1. CDR1 is MNHNS and CDR2 is SASEGT in the germline V gene. The CDR3 spans 15 residues. The trim removed 2 bases at V and 7 bases at J, leaving 5 bases unmatched. CDR3 DNA sequence: TGTGCCAGCAGTGAATGGGACAGGGGTTCCCAGCCCCAGCATTTT. This translates into CASSEWDRGSQPQHF.

This clone has a count of ten or more. The sample holds other DNA sequences that translate to the same CDR3. The rearrangement links TRBV16 to TRBJ1-1; possible D gene TRBD1, 6 bases. This CDR3 spans 14 amino acids. Per the germline V gene, CDR1 is KGHSY and CDR2 is FQNENV. The V end was cut by 5 bases, the J end by 4 bases, with 14 bases between. DNA of the CDR3: TGTGCCAGCAGCAACTCGGGGGCAGGCACTGAAGCTTTCTTT. Translating gives CASSNSGAGTEAFF.

The V call is TRBV7-9, the J call TRBJ1-3; D is undetermined. The V end lost 4 bases, the J end lost 3 bases, and 7 bases lay between the germline ends. Germline CDR1 and CDR2: SEHNR and FQNEAQ (reference sequence). This CDR3 is built from 13 residues. The CDR3 protein is CASSSRSGNTIYF. The CDR3 DNA sequence: TGTGCCAGCAGCTCCAGGAGTGGAAACACCATATATTTT.

This clone was seen more than once but under ten times. V and J are TRBV4-1 and TRBJ2-5, with 7 bases fitting TRBD1. Germline V lookup: CDR1 MGHRA, CDR2 YSYEKL. This CDR3 region has 15 residues. Trimming removed 2 bases from V and 5 bases from J; junction bases left unmatched: 8. CDR3 coding DNA: TGCGCCAGCAGCCAACAGACAGGGACCAGGGAGACCCAGTACTTC. Amino acids: CASSQQTGTRETQYF.

The V and J genes are TRBV19 and TRBJ1-1; D not resolved. V was pared by 8 bases and J by 8 bases, with 18 bases between. Germline-derived CDR1 and CDR2 are LNHDA and SQIVND (reference sequence). There are 13 residues in the CDR3. The CDR3 spells CASSGRIPPEAFF. The CDR3 coding sequence is TGTGCCAGTTCCGGTCGGATCCCGCCGGAAGCTTTCTTT. Together with reference TRBV19 and TRBJ1-1, the CDR3 gives the full variable domain: DGGITQSPKYLFRKEGQNVTLSCEQNLNHDAMYWYRQDPGQGLRLIYYSQIVNDFQKGDIAEGYSVSREKKESFPLTVTSAQKNPTAFYLCASSGRIPPEAFFGQGTRLTVV.

The table lists this clone with a count of one. The V gene is TRBV30, the J gene TRBJ2-2; 7 bases map to TRBD1. Germline lookup yields CDR1 GTSNPN and CDR2 SVGIG (reference sequence). The CDR3 contains 14 residues. Trimming at V came to 5 bases and at J to 4 bases, leaving 7 bases not matched to a gene. The CDR3 here is CAWRTGGFTGELFF. The CDR3 bases are TGTGCCTGGCGGACAGGAGGTTTCACCGGGGAGCTGTTTTTT.

The chain is built from TRBV5-1 and TRBJ2-5, with a possible D match to TRBD1 (6 bases). V lost 0 bases, J lost 5 bases, and 14 bases lay in between. This CDR3 comprises 15 residues. Looked up from germline, CDR1 is SGHRS and CDR2 is YFSETQ. The CDR3 is CASSLESGVGETQYF. Here the CDR3 DNA reads TGCGCCAGCAGCTTGGAGTCAGGGGTAGGGGAGACCCAGTACTTC.